This TCR beta chain was identified during a study of T cells in Graves' hyperthyroidism and ophthalmopathy. Study-level results: Blood also showed most of the thyroid clonotypes that were expanded above 0.001.

The CDR3 extends over 12 amino acids. V was cut by 2 bases and J by 7 bases, with 11 bases left in between. CDR1 DFQATT and CDR2 SNEGSKA come from the germline V gene (reference sequence). This clonotype was picked up many times. Its antigen is unknown. Authors of the study amplified TCR beta CDR3 regions from RNA transcripts. During a first-round RT-PCR of the TCR CDR3, the HTBI primer set was used. TCRdb itself ran the multiplex PCR reads through MiXCR, one entry per CDR3 protein. The sample lists about 640,000 distinct CDR3 sequences, just under 45% seen once, with about 7.7% in the top ten. The chain recombines TRBV20-1 with TRBJ1-2, with D hard to call. This TCR was sampled from an adult man with Graves' disease, either hyperthyroidism or ophthalmopathy (not recorded which). What was sequenced was peripheral blood or thyroid tissue (not recorded which). The CDR3 is CSARWQAPGYTF. In DNA, the CDR3 is TGCAGTGCTAGATGGCAGGCCCCTGGCTACACCTTC.